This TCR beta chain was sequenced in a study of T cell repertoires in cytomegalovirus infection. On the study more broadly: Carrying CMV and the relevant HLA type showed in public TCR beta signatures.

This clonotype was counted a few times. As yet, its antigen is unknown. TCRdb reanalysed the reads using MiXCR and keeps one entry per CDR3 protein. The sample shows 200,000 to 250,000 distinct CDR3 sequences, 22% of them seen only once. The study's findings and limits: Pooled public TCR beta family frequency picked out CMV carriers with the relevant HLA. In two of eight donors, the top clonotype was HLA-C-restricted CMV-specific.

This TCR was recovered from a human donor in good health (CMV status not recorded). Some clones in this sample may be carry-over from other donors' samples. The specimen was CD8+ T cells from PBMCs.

CDR3 in amino acids: CASPRLVTDTQYF. For the CDR3, the DNA is TGTGCCAGCCCCAGACTTGTCACAGATACGCAGTATTTT. The chain links TRBV2 to TRBJ2-3; unclear D gene. The CDR3 has 13 residues. The germline gives CDR1 SNHLY, CDR2 FYNNEI. Trimming stripped 8 bases from V and 2 bases from J, with 11 bases between.